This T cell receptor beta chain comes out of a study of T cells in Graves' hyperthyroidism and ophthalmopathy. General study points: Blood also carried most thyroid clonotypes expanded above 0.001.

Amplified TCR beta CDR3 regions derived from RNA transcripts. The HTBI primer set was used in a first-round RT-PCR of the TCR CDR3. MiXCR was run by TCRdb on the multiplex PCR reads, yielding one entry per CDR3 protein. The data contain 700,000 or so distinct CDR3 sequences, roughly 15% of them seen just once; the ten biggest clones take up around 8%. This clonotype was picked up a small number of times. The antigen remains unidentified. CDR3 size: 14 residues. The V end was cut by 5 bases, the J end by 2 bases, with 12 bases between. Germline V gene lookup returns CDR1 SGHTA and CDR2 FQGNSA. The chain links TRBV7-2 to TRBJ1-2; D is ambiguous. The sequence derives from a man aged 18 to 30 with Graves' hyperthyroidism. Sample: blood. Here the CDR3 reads CASSADRANYGYTF. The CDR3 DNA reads TGTGCCAGCAGCGCGGACCGGGCCAACTATGGCTACACCTTC.